This entry lists 18 T cell receptor beta chains sequenced from one sample in a study of OX40 agonist ivuxolimab in advanced cancers. The protocol was immunoSEQ multiplex PCR, while the TCRdb copy is restricted to in-frame clones and leaves out a portion. The sample lists 60,000 to 85,000 clones, around nine tenths occurring once. The source was CD4+ or CD8+ T cells sorted from blood, collected in a trial of the OX40 agonist ivuxolimab. The origin of the receptors is an adult with an advanced solid tumor such as melanoma, head and neck, liver or kidney cancer.

There are a few counts of this clone. The chain uses TRBV4-1 and TRBJ2-7, with 8 bases lining up with TRBD2. V gave up 5 bases and J gave up 4 bases; unmatched junction bases: 10. CDR1 MGHRA and CDR2 YSYEKL come from the germline V gene. The CDR3 totals 15 residues. In DNA, the CDR3 is TGCGCCAGCAGCGCCGGGGGTAGCGGGGTGTACGAGCAGTACTTC. Translated, it gives CASSAGGSGVYEQYF.

The genes are TRBV5-4 and TRBJ1-1, with 8 bases that match TRBD1. The junction had 5 bases not matched to a gene; V was cut back by 5 bases and J by 5 bases. The CDR3 runs to 13 residues. Germline V gene sequence: CDR1 SGHNT, CDR2 YYREEE (reference sequence). The chain's CDR3 is CASSLTGGTEAFF. Here the CDR3 DNA reads TGTGCCAGCAGTCTTACAGGGGGGACTGAAGCTTTCTTT. The whole variable domain, remainder taken from reference TRBV5-4 and TRBJ1-1, is ETGVTQSPTHLIKTRGQQVTLRCSSQSGHNTVSWYQQALGQGPQFIFQYYREEENGRGNFPPRFSGLQFPNYSSELNVNALELDDSALYLCASSLTGGTEAFFGQGTRLTVV.

In this sample, this clone turned up once. The V and J genes are TRBV7-2 and TRBJ2-4, with 7 positions matching TRBD2. This CDR3 spans 15 amino acids. Trimming at V came to 1 base and at J to 6 bases, leaving 6 bases not matched to a gene. Looked up from germline, CDR1 is SGHTA and CDR2 is FQGNSA. CDR3 amino acids: CASSLGGRALNIQYF. The CDR3 region has the DNA TGTGCCAGCAGCTTAGGGGGGAGGGCCCTAAACATTCAGTACTTC.

CDR3 sequence: CASSSLSGTGGNQPQHF. The CDR3 nucleotides read TGTGCCAGTAGCTCACTCTCCGGGACAGGGGGCAATCAGCCCCAGCATTTT. The chain uses TRBV19 and TRBJ1-5; 10 bases fit TRBD1. Trimming cost V 6 bases and J 2 bases; bases outside gene matches: 10. CDR1 is LNHDA, CDR2 SQIVND, per germline (reference sequence). The CDR3 is 17 residues long.

This sequence joins TRBV6-1 and TRBJ2-7; TRBD2 might be the D (6 bases). This CDR3 is built from 15 residues. V dropped 5 bases and J dropped 0 bases, with 14 bases sitting between them. Germline V gives CDR1 MNHNS, CDR2 SASEGT. CDR3 sequence (DNA): TGTGCCAGCAGTCTCGAGGCGGGAAGCTCCTACGAGCAGTACTTC. Translated, it gives CASSLEAGSSYEQYF.

The V call is TRBV28, the J call TRBJ2-1; D is unresolved. The CDR3 sequence is 15 residues long. Germline values: CDR1 MDHEN, CDR2 SYDVKM. Trimming took 6 bases from V and 3 from J, leaving 15 bases between them. DNA of the CDR3: TGTGCCAGCAGCTACCACGACACGTACTACAATGAGCAGTTCTTC. This codes for CASSYHDTYYNEQFF.

The chain combines TRBV9 with TRBJ1-2; D is possibly TRBD1 (5 bases). The germline V gene encodes CDR1 SGDLS and CDR2 YYNGEE. CDR3 length: 15 residues. Trimming stripped 2 bases from V and 3 bases from J, with 14 bases between. CDR3 DNA: TGTGCCAGCAGCGTGGGAGGGCGAGGGGACTATGGCTACACCTTC. Translation gives CASSVGGRGDYGYTF.

The chain employs TRBV5-5 and TRBJ2-5; D is ambiguous. Per the germline V gene, CDR1 is SGHKS and CDR2 is YYEKEE (reference sequence). V lost 0 bases and J lost 5, with 5 bases in between. The CDR3 runs 12 residues. DNA for the CDR3: TGTGCCAGCAGCTTGGATTGGGAGACCCAGTACTTC. Its translation: CASSLDWETQYF. Based on the CDR3 plus reference TRBV5-5 and TRBJ2-5, the full variable domain is DAGVTQSPTHLIKTRGQQVTLRCSPISGHKSVSWYQQVLGQGPQFIFQYYEKEERGRGNFPDRFSARQFPNYSSELNVNALLLGDSALYLCASSLDWETQYFGPGTRLLVL.

The gene calls are TRBV10-3 and TRBJ1-1, with 8 bases that match TRBD1. Unmatched junction bases numbered 15, after V lost 7 bases and J lost 8 bases. Germline V gene sequence: CDR1 ENHRY, CDR2 SYGVKD. The CDR3 loop spans 15 amino acids. CDR3 coding DNA: TGTGCCATCACTAAAGGGGGGACAGGTGGATACGAAGCTTTCTTT. Its protein product is CAITKGGTGGYEAFF.

This chain uses TRBV18 with TRBJ2-2; D gene unclear. Trimming pared 4 bases from V and 1 base from J, leaving 10 bases between. Germline V gene lookup returns CDR1 KGHSH and CDR2 LQKENI. CDR3 length: 15 residues. Here the CDR3 reads CASSLSPGNTGELFF. As DNA, the CDR3 is TGTGCCAGCTCACTTAGTCCGGGGAACACCGGGGAGCTGTTTTTT.

For the CDR3, the DNA is TGCGCCAGCAGGAGGGGACAGAACACCGGGGAGCTGTTTTTT. Encoded protein: CASRRGQNTGELFF. The V and J genes are TRBV4-1 and TRBJ2-2, with a possible D match to TRBD1 (6 bases). The germline V and J ends were trimmed by 6 bases and 1 base, with 9 bases remaining between them. The CDR3 loop spans 14 amino acids. The germline gives CDR1 MGHRA, CDR2 YSYEKL.

The rearrangement uses TRBV11-2 and TRBJ2-7; D unclear. The germline CDR1 and CDR2 sequences are SGHAT and FQNNGV. V gave up 2 bases and J gave up 3 bases, with 11 bases separating them. The CDR3 sequence is 14 residues long. CDR3 DNA sequence: TGTGCCAGCAGCTTACTCGATCTCAGCTACGAGCAGTACTTC. It specifies CASSLLDLSYEQYF.

The rearrangement uses TRBV5-5 and TRBJ1-2; D not certain. The ends were cut back, 3 bases at V and 3 bases at J, with 15 bases in the middle. The CDR3 is 15 residues long. Germline V lookup: CDR1 SGHKS, CDR2 YYEKEE (reference sequence). CDR3 in amino acids: CASSSRTVSDYGYTF. The CDR3 DNA sequence: TGTGCCAGCAGCTCCCGGACGGTCTCAGACTATGGCTACACCTTC.

This rearrangement joins TRBV6-6 to TRBJ1-1; no reliable D call. The CDR3 has 12 residues. Germline V CDR1 and CDR2: MNHNY, SVGAGI (reference sequence). V was trimmed by 5 bases and J by 8 bases, leaving 12 bases between them. The CDR3, as DNA: TGTGCCAGCAGTACCGGGATGGGGGAAGCTTTCTTT. Encoded protein: CASSTGMGEAFF.

The gene calls are TRBV11-1 and TRBJ2-3; D gene uncertain. This CDR3 contains 14 residues. The V gene's germline CDR1 is SGHAT and CDR2 FQDESV (reference sequence). V was clipped by 3 bases and J by 2 bases, with 9 bases between them. The CDR3 region is CASSFNPTTDTQYF. CDR3 sequence (DNA): TGTGCCAGCAGCTTTAACCCAACCACAGATACGCAGTATTTT.

The V gene is TRBV5-5, the J gene TRBJ2-5; a weak D match, TRBD2 (5 bases). The CDR3 length is 12 residues. The germline gives CDR1 SGHKS, CDR2 YYEKEE (reference sequence). V shed 2 bases and J shed 4 bases, with 6 bases lying between them. The CDR3 nucleotides are TGTGCCAGCAGCTTACGGGGAGAGACCCAGTACTTC. It yields the protein CASSLRGETQYF.

This clone was detected only once. V gene TRBV7-8 combines with J gene TRBJ2-1, with 9 nucleotides matching TRBD1. The CDR3 is 16 residues long. Trimming at V came to 5 bases and at J to 7 bases, leaving 12 bases not matched to a gene. Germline CDR1 SGHVS, CDR2 FQNEAQ. CDR3 protein: CASSPARDRARNEQFF. The CDR3 coding sequence is TGTGCCAGCAGCCCCGCCCGGGACAGGGCTCGAAATGAGCAGTTCTTC.

This clone was picked up a small number of times. The chain links TRBV27 to TRBJ1-2; D unresolved. Trimming took 3 bases from V and 3 from J, leaving 8 bases between them. In germline, CDR1 is MNHEY, CDR2 SMNVEV (reference sequence). CDR3 length: 13 amino acids. CDR3 amino acids: CASSLQGHYGYTF. DNA for the CDR3: TGTGCCAGCAGTTTGCAAGGACACTATGGCTACACCTTC.